This T cell receptor beta chain was recorded in a study of cytomegalovirus exposure and HLA in healthy donors. Whole-study results and caveats: Altogether, 160 or so TCR beta chains were recorded as cytomegalovirus-associated. Later analysis identified 15,000 to 20,000 TCR beta sequences associated with HLA alleles, using a false discovery rate threshold of 0.05. The CMV antigen specificity of a few CMV-associated chains was confirmed through in vitro analysis. Later work found most CMV-associated TCR beta chains apparently HLA-restricted.

This clone was picked up one time. What it binds is not known. In the PCR, 60 Vbeta and 13 Jbeta primers were used. The method was immunoSEQ multiplex PCR; TCRdb's version includes in-frame clones alone and lacks a portion of them. The sample has over 100,000 clones, roughly three fifths seen once. Trimming at V came to 6 bases and at J to 5 bases, leaving 11 bases not matched to a gene. Germline lookup yields CDR1 SNHLY and CDR2 FYNNEI. The CDR3 contains 16 residues. Sequencing used PBMCs. The rearrangement links TRBV2 to TRBJ2-2; 8 bases are a match to TRBD1. This clonotype originated in a man aged 35 to 55 in good health and CMV-seropositive. DNA of the CDR3: TGTGCCAGCAGCGCTAGTTGGACAGGGCGGACCGGGGAGCTGTTTTTT. This sequence encodes CASSASWTGRTGELFF. Using reference TRBV2 and TRBJ2-2 for the parts outside the CDR3, the full variable domain is EPEVTQTPSHQVTQMGQEVILRCVPISNHLYFYWYRQILGQKVEFLVSFYNNEISEKSEIFDDQFSVERPDGSNFTLKIRSTKLEDSAMYFCASSASWTGRTGELFFGEGSRLTVL.